The clone carrying this TCR beta chain was counted at least ten times. These data originate in a study of human T cells and chemical hapten exposure. V lost 1 base, J lost 1 base, and 9 bases lay in between. The CDR3 sequence is 15 residues long. CDR1 is SGHTA, CDR2 FQGNSA, per germline. One entry per CDR3 protein results from TCRdb running MiXCR on the RACE reads. The sample lists about 380,000 distinct CDR3 sequences; nearly 5% were seen once. Time point in this sample: patch test 1, 2 weeks after DPC sensitization. Treatment denoted: therapeutic diphenylcyclopropenone sensitization with weekly scalp DPC. Alopecia patients, 18 to 70 years old and DPC-suitable, served as donors. The total RNA was obtained from whole blood that was not fractionated.

Sequencing used whole blood, obtained in connection with sensitization to the hapten diphenylcyclopropenone (DPC). V is TRBV7-2 and J is TRBJ2-3, with D possibly being TRBD2 (7 bases). The clonotype comes from a woman between 45 and 65 years old with alopecia areata. Some clones in this sample may be carry-over from other donors' samples. CDR3: CASSLGGGGTDTQYF. In DNA, the CDR3 is TGTGCCAGCAGCTTAGGGGGGGGCGGCACAGATACGCAGTATTTT.